What follows is one T cell receptor beta chain and its context. The sample holds many counts of this clonotype. The target of this receptor is not known. Per-base quality was not reported, and no clone a single base away is much larger than it. This sample was taken from a study of human T cells and chemical hapten exposure (TCRdb year 2021). In the study overall: For sensitization, 2% DPC in acetone was applied to a 2 cm by 2 cm area of upper inner arm skin. Weekly therapeutic DPC doses were additionally applied to the scalp of patients throughout the roughly 23-week study period. Patch tests used Finn chambers with 0.01% DPC on the upper back, scored after 6 days by International Contact Dermatitis Research Group standards. Most of the patients in the cohort were female, and the cohort covered alopecia areata with under or over 50% scalp involvement, alopecia totalis and alopecia universalis. The libraries were sequenced as a pool, and the TCR yield per sample differed mostly because of small variations in library volumes within the pool. In alopecia patients, the study followed how the peripheral blood TCR repertoire changed in vivo over primary and secondary sensitization to diphenylcyclopropenone (DPC), a hapten. Patient blood was sampled pre-sensitization (week 0) and at 2, 6 and about 24 weeks after DPC sensitization. For TCR sequencing, blood came from approximately 29 alopecia patients at anywhere from one to four time points (pre-sensitization, 2, 6 and 24 weeks).

Overall study results and their limits: Patch test score was positively correlated with the number of PT1 expanded TCRs, with significance at thresholds 8, 16 and 32 but not at 4. Expanded TCRs formed significantly more large CDR3 similarity clusters than pre-sensitization or healthy control sets, consistent with antigen-driven responses. The number of TCRs above 1 in 1000 frequency did not change with DPC sensitization; there was no evidence of global repertoire structure alterations. After repeated subsampling, changes were observed in the strength of the expansion versus patch-test correlation and in the threshold at which the correlation became significant. Because all patients had alopecia, a presumed autoimmune disease, the immune response of the patients might differ from that of healthy individuals.

To prepare the library, RACE was applied. The instrument was a NextSeq 500. During library preparation, unique molecular identifiers were attached to individual cDNA molecules so that TCRs could be counted in a quantitative, reproducible way. Each blood RNA sample was used to sequence both TCR alpha and TCR beta chains. As for the original processing: The median number of TCRs per sample was 95,638, ranging from 23,224 to 690,600. The Decombinator software suite was used to annotate the V, J and CDR3 of the TCR reads. Every sample was subsampled to the same number of TCRs (28,000) for the PS versus PT1 abundance plots. Expanded TCRs were defined as absent before sensitization and observed at least eight times at the 2-week time point. TCRdb reprocessing: public reads trimmed at Q25 with fastp, clones called with MiXCR, in-frame beta chains kept. Rows are unified per CDR3 protein, each entry keeping the most common DNA and genes. These V and J calls are TCRdb output, not the study's own analysis. The sample table records some 70,000 distinct CDR3 sequences; 10% to 11% of these occur just once. The ten most abundant clones make up about 5% of the sample.

V and J are truncated by 8 bases and 4 bases respectively, leaving an intervening sequence of 11 bases. CDR1 and CDR2, looked up from the germline V gene, are SQVTM and ANQGSEA. From its cysteine to its phenylalanine, the CDR3 spans 11 amino acids. Solely the CDR3 DNA is kept, with 33 bases framed from the first base. The sample's time point label, in plain terms: pre-sensitization, week 0. According to the study, the label for this sample's treatment or condition signals: therapeutic diphenylcyclopropenone sensitization with weekly scalp DPC. At each patch-test visit, blood was drawn before the patch test was applied. Patients were considered eligible if aged 18 to 70, diagnosed with alopecia and deemed suitable for DPC therapy, and patients were excluded if pregnant. Total RNA was extracted from unfractionated whole blood that had been collected in Tempus Blood RNA tubes.

The starting material was whole blood, obtained in connection with sensitization to the hapten diphenylcyclopropenone (DPC). This sequence originates from a woman in her fifties or sixties with alopecia areata. Some clones in this sample may be carry-over from other donors' samples. This receptor chain uses TRBV29-1 and TRBJ1-1; too little of a D gene remains to name it. CDR3 sequence: CSSSRATEAFF. In nucleotides, the sequence is TGCAGCTCCTCTCGGGCCACTGAAGCTTTCTTT.